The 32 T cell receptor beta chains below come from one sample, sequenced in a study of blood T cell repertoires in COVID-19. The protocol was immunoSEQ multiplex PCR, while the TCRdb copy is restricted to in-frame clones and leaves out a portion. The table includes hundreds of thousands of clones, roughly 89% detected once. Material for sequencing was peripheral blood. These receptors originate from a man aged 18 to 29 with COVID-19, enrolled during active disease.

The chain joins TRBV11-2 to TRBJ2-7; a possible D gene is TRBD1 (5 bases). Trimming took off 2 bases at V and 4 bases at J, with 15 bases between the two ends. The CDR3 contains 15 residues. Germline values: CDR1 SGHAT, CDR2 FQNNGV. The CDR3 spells CASSLTTVIGYEQYF. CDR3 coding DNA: TGTGCCAGCAGCTTAACGACAGTGATAGGGTACGAGCAGTACTTC. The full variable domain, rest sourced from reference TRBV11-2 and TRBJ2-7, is EAGVAQSPRYKIIEKRQSVAFWCNPISGHATLYWYQQILGQGPKLLIQFQNNGVVDDSQLPKDRFSAERLKGVDSTLKIQPAKLEDSAVYLCASSLTTVIGYEQYFGPGTRLTVT.

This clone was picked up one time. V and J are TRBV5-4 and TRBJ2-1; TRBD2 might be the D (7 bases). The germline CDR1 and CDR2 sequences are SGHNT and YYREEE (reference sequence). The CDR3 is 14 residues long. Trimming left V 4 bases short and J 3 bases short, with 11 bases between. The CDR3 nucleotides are TGTGCCAGCAGCGGGGGGGCGGGCTACAATGAGCAGTTCTTC. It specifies CASSGGAGYNEQFF.

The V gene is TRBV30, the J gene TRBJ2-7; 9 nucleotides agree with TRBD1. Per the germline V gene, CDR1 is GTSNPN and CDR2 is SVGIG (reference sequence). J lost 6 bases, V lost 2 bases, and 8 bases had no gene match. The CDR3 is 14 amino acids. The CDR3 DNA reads TGTGCCTGGAGTACCGGGACAGGGATTATCGAGCAGTACTTC. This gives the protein CAWSTGTGIIEQYF. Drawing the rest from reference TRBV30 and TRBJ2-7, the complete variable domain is SQTIHQWPATLVQPVGSPLSLECTVEGTSNPNLYWYRQAAGRGLQLLFYSVGIGQISSEVPQNLSASRPQDRQFILSSKKLLLSDSGFYLCAWSTGTGIIEQYFGPGTRLTVT.

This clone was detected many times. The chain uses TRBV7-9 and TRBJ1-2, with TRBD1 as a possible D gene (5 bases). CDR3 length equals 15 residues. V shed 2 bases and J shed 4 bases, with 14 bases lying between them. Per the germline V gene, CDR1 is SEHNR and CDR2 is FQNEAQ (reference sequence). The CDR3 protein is CASSLSGGGIYGYTF. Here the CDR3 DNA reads TGTGCCAGCAGCTTATCGGGCGGGGGAATCTATGGCTACACCTTC.

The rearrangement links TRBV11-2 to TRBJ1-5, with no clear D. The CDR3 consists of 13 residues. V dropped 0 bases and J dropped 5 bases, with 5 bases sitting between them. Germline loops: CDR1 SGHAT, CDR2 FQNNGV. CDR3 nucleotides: TGTGCCAGCAGCTTAGAACGGGATCAGCCCCAGCATTTT. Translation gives CASSLERDQPQHF.

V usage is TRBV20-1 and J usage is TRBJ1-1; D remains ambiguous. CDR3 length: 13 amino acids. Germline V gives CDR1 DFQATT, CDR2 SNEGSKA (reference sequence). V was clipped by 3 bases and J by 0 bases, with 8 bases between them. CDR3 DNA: TGCAGTGCTAGTTTCGCAGTGAACACTGAAGCTTTCTTT. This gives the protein CSASFAVNTEAFF.

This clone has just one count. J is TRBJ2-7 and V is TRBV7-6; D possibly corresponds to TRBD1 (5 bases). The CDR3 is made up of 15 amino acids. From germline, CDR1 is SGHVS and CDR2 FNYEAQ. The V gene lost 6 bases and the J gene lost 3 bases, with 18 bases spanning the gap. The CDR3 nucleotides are TGTGCCAGCAGTTTCGGCAGGGTTCCCCACTACGAGCAGTACTTC. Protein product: CASSFGRVPHYEQYF.

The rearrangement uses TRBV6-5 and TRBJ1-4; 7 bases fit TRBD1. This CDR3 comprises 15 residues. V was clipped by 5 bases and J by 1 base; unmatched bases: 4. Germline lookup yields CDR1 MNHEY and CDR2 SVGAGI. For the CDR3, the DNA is TGTGCCAGCAGTCGCAACAGGGGAACTAATGAAAAACTGTTTTTT. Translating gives CASSRNRGTNEKLFF.

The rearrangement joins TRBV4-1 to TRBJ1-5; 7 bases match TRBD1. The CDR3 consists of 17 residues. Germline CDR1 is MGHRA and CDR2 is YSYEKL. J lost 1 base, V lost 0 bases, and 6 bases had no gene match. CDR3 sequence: CASSQDPTGRSNQPQHF. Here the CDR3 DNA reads TGCGCCAGCAGCCAAGATCCGACAGGGCGGAGCAATCAGCCCCAGCATTTT.

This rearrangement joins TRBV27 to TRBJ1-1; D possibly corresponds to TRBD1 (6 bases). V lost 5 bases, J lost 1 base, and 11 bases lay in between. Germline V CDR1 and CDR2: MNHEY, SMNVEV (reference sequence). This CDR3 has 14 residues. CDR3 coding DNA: TGTGCCAGCAGTACGGCGACAGGGAACACTGAAGCTTTCTTT. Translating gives CASSTATGNTEAFF.

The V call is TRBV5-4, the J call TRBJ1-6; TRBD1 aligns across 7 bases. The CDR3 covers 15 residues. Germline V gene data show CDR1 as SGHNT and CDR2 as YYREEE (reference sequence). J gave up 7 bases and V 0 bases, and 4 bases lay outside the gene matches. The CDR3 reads CASSLAGTENSPLHF. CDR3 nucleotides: TGTGCCAGCAGCTTGGCCGGGACAGAAAATTCACCCCTCCACTTT.

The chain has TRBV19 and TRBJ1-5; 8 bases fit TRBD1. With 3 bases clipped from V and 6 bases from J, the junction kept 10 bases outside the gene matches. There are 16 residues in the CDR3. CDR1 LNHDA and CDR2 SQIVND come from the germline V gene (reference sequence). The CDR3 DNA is TGTGCCAGTAGTATTTACGAGACAGGGGTTCCTCAGCCCCAGCATTTT. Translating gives CASSIYETGVPQPQHF.

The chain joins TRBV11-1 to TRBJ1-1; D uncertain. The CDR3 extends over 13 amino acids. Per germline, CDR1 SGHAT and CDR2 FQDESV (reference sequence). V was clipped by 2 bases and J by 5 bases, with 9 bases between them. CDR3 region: CASSLFGETEAFF. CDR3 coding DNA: TGTGCCAGCAGCTTATTCGGTGAAACTGAAGCTTTCTTT.

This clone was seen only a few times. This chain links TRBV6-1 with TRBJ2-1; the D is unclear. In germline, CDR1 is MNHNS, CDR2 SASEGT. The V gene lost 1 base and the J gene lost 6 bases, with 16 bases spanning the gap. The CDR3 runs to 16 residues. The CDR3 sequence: CASSEGPGSEGNEQFF. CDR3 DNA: TGTGCCAGCAGTGAAGGGCCCGGGTCCGAAGGCAATGAGCAGTTCTTC.

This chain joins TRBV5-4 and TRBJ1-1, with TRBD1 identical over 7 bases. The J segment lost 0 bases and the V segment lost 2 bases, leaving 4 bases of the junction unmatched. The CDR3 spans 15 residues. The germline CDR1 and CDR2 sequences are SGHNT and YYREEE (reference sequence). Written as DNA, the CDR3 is TGTGCCAGCAGCTTTCCCAGGGGGATGAACACTGAAGCTTTCTTT. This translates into CASSFPRGMNTEAFF.

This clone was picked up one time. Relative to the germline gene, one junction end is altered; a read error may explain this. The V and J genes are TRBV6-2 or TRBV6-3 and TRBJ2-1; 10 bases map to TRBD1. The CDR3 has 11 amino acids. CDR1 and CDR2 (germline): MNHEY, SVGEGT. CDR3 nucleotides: TGTGCCAGCAGCCAGGGACAGGGGCTCCTCTTC. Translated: CASSQGQGLLF.

This CDR3 is CASRPGGTNEKLFF. The CDR3 DNA follows: TGTGCCAGCAGACCAGGGGGAACTAATGAAAAACTGTTTTTT. This chain links TRBV4-2 with TRBJ1-4; 7 bases are a match to TRBD1. The J segment lost 1 base and the V segment lost 6 bases, leaving 2 bases of the junction unmatched. CDR3 size: 14 residues. Germline CDR1 LGHNA, CDR2 YNFKEQ.

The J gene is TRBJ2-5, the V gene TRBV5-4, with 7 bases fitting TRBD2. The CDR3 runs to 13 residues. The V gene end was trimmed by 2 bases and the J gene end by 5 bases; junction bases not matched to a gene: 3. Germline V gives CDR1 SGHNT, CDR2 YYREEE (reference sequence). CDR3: CASSFGGGETQYF. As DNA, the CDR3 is TGTGCCAGCAGCTTCGGGGGAGGGGAGACCCAGTACTTC.

The CDR3 region is CASSERRGGDQPQHF. The DNA of the CDR3 is TGTGCCAGCAGTGAACGGCGGGGGGGGGATCAGCCCCAGCATTTT. The chain couples TRBV2 to TRBJ1-5; D might be TRBD1 (5 bases). This CDR3 is 15 amino acids long. The V gene lost 2 bases and the J gene lost 5 bases, with 13 bases spanning the gap. Per the germline V gene, CDR1 is SNHLY and CDR2 is FYNNEI. Drawing the rest from reference TRBV2 and TRBJ1-5, the complete variable domain is EPEVTQTPSHQVTQMGQEVILRCVPISNHLYFYWYRQILGQKVEFLVSFYNNEISEKSEIFDDQFSVERPDGSNFTLKIRSTKLEDSAMYFCASSERRGGDQPQHFGDGTRLSIL.

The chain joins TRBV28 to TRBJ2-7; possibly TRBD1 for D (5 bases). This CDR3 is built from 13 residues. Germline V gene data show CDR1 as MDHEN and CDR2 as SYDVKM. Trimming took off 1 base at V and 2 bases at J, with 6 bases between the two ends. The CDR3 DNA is TGTGCCAGCAGTTTATCAGGGACCTACGAGCAGTACTTC. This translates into CASSLSGTYEQYF.

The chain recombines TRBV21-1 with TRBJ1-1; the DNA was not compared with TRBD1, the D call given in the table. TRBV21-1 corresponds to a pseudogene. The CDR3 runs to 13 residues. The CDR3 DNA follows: TGTGCCAGCAGCCTAGGAACAGGGACGGGCGCTTTCTTT. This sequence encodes CASSLGTGTGAFF.

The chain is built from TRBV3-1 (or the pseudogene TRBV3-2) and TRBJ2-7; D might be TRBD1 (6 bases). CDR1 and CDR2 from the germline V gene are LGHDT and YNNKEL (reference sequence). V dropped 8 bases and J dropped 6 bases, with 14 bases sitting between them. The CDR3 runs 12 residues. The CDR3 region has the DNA TGTGCCAGCTCACAGGGCGACCGCGAGCAGTACTTC. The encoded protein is CASSQGDREQYF.

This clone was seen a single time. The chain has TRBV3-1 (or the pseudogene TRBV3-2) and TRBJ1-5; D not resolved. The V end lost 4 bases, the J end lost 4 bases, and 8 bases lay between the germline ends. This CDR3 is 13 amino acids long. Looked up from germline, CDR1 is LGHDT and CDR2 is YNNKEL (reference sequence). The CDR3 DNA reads TGTGCCAGCAGCCGCGGAATTAATCAGCCCCAGCATTTT. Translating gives CASSRGINQPQHF.

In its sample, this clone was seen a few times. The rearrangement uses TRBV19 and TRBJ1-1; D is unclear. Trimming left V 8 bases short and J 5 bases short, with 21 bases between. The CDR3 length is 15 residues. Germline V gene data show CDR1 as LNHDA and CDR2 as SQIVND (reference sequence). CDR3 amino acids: CASSGSITRRTEAFF. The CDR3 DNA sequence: TGTGCCAGTTCCGGGTCTATAACCCGAAGAACTGAAGCTTTCTTT.

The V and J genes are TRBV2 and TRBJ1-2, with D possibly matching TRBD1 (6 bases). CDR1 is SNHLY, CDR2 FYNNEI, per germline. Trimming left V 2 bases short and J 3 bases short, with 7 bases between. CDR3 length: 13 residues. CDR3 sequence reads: CASSESGDYGYTF. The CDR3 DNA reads TGTGCCAGCAGTGAATCAGGGGACTATGGCTACACCTTC.

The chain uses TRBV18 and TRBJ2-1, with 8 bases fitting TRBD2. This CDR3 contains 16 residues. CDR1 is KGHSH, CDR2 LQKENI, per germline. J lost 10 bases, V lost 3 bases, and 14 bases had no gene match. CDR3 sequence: CASSPSGTSERAEQFF. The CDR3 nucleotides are TGTGCCAGCTCACCTTCCGGGACTAGTGAAAGGGCGGAGCAGTTCTTC.

CDR3 amino acids: CASSPRTGAYGELFF. CDR3 DNA: TGTGCCAGCAGTCCGAGGACAGGGGCGTACGGGGAGCTGTTTTTT. The rearrangement uses TRBV6-5 and TRBJ2-2; 9 bases align to TRBD1. The ends lost 5 bases at V and 7 bases at J; junction bases unmatched: 8. This CDR3 has 15 amino acids. Germline V CDR1 and CDR2: MNHEY, SVGAGI.

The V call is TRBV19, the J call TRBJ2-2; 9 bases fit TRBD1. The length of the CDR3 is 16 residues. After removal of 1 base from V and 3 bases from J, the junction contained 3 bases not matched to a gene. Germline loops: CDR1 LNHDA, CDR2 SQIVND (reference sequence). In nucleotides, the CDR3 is TGTGCCAGTAGTATAGGGACAGGGGCGTACACCGGGGAGCTGTTTTTT. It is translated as CASSIGTGAYTGELFF. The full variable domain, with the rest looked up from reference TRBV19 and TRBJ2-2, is DGGITQSPKYLFRKEGQNVTLSCEQNLNHDAMYWYRQDPGQGLRLIYYSQIVNDFQKGDIAEGYSVSREKKESFPLTVTSAQKNPTAFYLCASSIGTGAYTGELFFGEGSRLTVL.

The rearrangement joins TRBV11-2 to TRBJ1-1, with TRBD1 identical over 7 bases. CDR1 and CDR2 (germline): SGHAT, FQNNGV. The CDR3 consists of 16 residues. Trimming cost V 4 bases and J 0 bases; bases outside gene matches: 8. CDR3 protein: CASSSPTGKMNTEAFF. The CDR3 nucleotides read TGTGCCAGCAGCTCGCCGACAGGGAAGATGAACACTGAAGCTTTCTTT.

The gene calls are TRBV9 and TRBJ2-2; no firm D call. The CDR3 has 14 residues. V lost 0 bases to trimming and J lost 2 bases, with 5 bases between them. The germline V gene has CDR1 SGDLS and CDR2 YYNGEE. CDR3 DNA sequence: TGTGCCAGCAGCGTAGCCAGTAACACCGGGGAGCTGTTTTTT. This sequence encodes CASSVASNTGELFF. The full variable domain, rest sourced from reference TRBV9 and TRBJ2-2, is DSGVTQTPKHLITATGQRVTLRCSPRSGDLSVYWYQQSLDQGLQFLIQYYNGEERAKGNILERFSAQQFPDLHSELNLSSLELGDSALYFCASSVASNTGELFFGEGSRLTVL.

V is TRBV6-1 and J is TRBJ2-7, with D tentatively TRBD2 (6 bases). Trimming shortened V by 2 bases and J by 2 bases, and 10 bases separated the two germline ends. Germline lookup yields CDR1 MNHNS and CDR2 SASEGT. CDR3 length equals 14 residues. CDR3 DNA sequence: TGTGCCAGCAGTGAATATGGAGGGCCCTACGAGCAGTACTTC. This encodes CASSEYGGPYEQYF.

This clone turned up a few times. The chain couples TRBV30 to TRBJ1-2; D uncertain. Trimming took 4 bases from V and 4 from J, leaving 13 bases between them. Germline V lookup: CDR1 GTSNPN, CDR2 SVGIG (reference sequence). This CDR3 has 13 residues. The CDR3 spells CAWNPGIGYGYTF. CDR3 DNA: TGTGCCTGGAACCCGGGAATAGGCTATGGCTACACCTTC.